This TCR beta chain was obtained from a study of cytomegalovirus exposure and HLA in healthy donors. Study in general: Drawn from HLA-typed donors, 83 million or so unique TCRs were held in an early data release. Study-wide findings and caveats: As confirmed in vitro, a few CMV-associated chains were specific for CMV antigens.

It was with 60 Vbeta and 13 Jbeta primers that the PCR ran. Generated by immunoSEQ multiplex PCR, the TCRdb table keeps only in-frame clones and is missing some. The profile shows nearly 95,000 clones, approximately 63% of them singletons. Looked up from germline, CDR1 is MNHEY and CDR2 is SMNVEV (reference sequence). CDR3 size: 17 residues. Trimming at V came to 3 bases and at J to 5 bases, leaving 7 bases not matched to a gene. Notes on this clone: The antigen remains undetermined.

The material sequenced was PBMCs. This chain links TRBV27 with TRBJ2-2; 12 nucleotides align to TRBD2. The clonotype comes from a woman in her twenties or thirties in good health and CMV-seronegative. In DNA form, the CDR3 reads TGTGCCAGCAGTTTCTCTAGCGGGAGGGCCTATACCGGGGAGCTGTTTTTT. This codes for CASSFSSGRAYTGELFF.